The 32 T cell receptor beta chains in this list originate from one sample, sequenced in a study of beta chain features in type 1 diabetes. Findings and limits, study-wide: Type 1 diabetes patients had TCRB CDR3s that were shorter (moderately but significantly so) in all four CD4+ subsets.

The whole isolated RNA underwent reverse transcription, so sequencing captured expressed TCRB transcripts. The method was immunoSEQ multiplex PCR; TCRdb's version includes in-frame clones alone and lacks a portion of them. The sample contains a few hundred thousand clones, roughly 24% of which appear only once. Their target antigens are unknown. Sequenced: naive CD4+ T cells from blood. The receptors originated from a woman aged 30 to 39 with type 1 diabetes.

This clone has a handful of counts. As DNA, the CDR3 is TGTGCCAGCAGATCAGATACCTACGAGCAGTACTTC. It translates to CASRSDTYEQYF. J is TRBJ2-7 and V is TRBV2; D ambiguous. The CDR3 is made up of 12 amino acids. Trimming removed 6 bases at V and 2 bases at J, with 8 bases between. Germline V gene sequence: CDR1 SNHLY, CDR2 FYNNEI.

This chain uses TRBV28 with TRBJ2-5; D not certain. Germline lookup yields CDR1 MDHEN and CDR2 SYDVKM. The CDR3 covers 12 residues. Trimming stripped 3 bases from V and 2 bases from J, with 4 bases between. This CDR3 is CASSFGQETQYF. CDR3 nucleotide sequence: TGTGCCAGCAGTTTCGGGCAAGAGACCCAGTACTTC. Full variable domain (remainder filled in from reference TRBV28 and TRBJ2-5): DVKVTQSSRYLVKRTGEKVFLECVQDMDHENMFWYRQDPGLGLRLIYFSYDVKMKEKGDIPEGYSVSREKKERFSLILESASTNQTSMYLCASSFGQETQYFGPGTRLLVL.

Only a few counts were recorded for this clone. The CDR3: CASSAGQGGSNYGYTF. The CDR3 DNA sequence: TGTGCCAGCAGCGCGGGACAGGGTGGCTCTAACTATGGCTACACCTTC. The gene calls are TRBV9 and TRBJ1-2; 9 bases are shared with TRBD1. The CDR3 length is 16 residues. Germline values: CDR1 SGDLS, CDR2 YYNGEE. Losses at the gene ends were 3 bases for V and 0 bases for J; bases not matched to a gene: 6. Based on the CDR3 plus reference TRBV9 and TRBJ1-2, the full variable domain is DSGVTQTPKHLITATGQRVTLRCSPRSGDLSVYWYQQSLDQGLQFLIQYYNGEERAKGNILERFSAQQFPDLHSELNLSSLELGDSALYFCASSAGQGGSNYGYTFGSGTRLTVV.

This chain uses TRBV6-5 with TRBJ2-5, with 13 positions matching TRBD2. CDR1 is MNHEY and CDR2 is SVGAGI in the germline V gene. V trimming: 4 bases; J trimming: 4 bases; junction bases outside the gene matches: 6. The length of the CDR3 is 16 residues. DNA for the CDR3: TGTGCCAGCAGTTGGGGACTAGCGGGACTAGGAGAGACCCAGTACTTC. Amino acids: CASSWGLAGLGETQYF.

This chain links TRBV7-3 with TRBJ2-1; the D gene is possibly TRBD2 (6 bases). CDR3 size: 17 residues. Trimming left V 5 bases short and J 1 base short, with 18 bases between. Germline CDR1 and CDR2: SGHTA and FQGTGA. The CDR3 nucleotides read TGTGCCAGCAGCCTAAAACCGCGTGGGGGGTCCTACAATGAGCAGTTCTTC. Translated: CASSLKPRGGSYNEQFF.

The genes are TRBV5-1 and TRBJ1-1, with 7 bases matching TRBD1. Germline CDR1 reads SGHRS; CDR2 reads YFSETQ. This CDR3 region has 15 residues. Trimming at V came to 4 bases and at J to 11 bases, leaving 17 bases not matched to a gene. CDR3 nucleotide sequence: TGCGCCAGCAGCGCCCGGACAGGCTCCCTCGAGATGGCTTTCTTT. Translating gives CASSARTGSLEMAFF.

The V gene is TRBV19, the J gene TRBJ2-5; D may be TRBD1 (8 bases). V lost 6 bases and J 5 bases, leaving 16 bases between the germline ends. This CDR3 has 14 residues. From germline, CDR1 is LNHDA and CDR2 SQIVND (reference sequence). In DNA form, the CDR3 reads TGTGCCAGTAGCACCGGACAGGGAGGGGAGACCCAGTACTTC. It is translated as CASSTGQGGETQYF.

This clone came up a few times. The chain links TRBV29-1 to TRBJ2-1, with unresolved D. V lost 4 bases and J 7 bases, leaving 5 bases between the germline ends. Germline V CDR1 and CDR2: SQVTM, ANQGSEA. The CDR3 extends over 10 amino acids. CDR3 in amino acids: CSVAVNEQFF. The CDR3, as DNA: TGCAGCGTTGCGGTGAATGAGCAGTTCTTC.

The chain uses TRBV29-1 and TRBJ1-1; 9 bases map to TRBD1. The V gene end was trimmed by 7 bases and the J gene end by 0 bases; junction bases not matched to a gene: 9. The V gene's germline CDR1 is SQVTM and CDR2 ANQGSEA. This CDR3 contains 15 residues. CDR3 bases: TGCAGCGCGTCCATAACAGGGGGCTTGAACACTGAAGCTTTCTTT. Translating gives CSASITGGLNTEAFF.

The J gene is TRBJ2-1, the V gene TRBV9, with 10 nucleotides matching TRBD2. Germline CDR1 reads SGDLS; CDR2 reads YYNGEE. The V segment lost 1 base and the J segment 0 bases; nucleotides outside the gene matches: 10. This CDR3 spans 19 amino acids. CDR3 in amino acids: CASSVLPGLAASSYNEQFF. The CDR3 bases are TGTGCCAGCAGCGTACTGCCCGGACTAGCGGCCAGCTCCTACAATGAGCAGTTCTTC. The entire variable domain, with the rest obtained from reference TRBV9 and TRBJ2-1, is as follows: DSGVTQTPKHLITATGQRVTLRCSPRSGDLSVYWYQQSLDQGLQFLIQYYNGEERAKGNILERFSAQQFPDLHSELNLSSLELGDSALYFCASSVLPGLAASSYNEQFFGPGTRLTVL.

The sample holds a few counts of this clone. CDR3 amino acids: CASSPGQLYEQYF. The DNA for the CDR3 is TGCGCCAGCAGCCCGGGACAACTCTACGAGCAGTACTTC. The V call is TRBV5-1, the J call TRBJ2-7; D possibly corresponds to TRBD1 (6 bases). V lost 4 bases and J lost 3, with 11 bases in between. Germline V gene sequence: CDR1 SGHRS, CDR2 YFSETQ. The CDR3 is made up of 13 amino acids.

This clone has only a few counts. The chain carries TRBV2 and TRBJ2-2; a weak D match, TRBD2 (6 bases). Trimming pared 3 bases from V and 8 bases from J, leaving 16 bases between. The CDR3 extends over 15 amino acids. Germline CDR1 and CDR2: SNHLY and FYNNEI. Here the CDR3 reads CASSERTTTMGELFF. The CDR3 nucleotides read TGTGCCAGCAGTGAGAGGACTACTACTATGGGGGAGCTGTTTTTT.

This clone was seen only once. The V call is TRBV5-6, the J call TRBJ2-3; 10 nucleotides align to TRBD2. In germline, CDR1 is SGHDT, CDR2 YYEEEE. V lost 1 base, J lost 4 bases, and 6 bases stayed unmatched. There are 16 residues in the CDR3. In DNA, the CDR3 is TGTGCCAGCAGCTTGCGGCTAGCGGGAGTGGCAGATACGCAGTATTTT. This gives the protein CASSLRLAGVADTQYF.

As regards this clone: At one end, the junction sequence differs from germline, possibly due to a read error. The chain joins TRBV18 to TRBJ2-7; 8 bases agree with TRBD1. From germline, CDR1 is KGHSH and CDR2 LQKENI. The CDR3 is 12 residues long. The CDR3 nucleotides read TGTGCCAGCTCTCCGGACAGGGCCGAGGAGTACTTC. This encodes CASSPDRAEEYF.

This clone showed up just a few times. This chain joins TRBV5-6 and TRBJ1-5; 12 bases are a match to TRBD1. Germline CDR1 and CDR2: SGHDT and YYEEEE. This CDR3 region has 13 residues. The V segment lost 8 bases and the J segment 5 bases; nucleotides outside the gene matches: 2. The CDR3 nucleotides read TGTGCCAGTGGGACAGGGGGCGATCAGCCCCAGCATTTT. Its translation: CASGTGGDQPQHF. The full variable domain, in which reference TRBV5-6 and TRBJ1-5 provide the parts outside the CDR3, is DAGVTQSPTHLIKTRGQQVTLRCSPKSGHDTVSWYQQALGQGPQFIFQYYEEEERQRGNFPDRFSGHQFPNYSSELNVNALLLGDSALYLCASGTGGDQPQHFGDGTRLSIL.

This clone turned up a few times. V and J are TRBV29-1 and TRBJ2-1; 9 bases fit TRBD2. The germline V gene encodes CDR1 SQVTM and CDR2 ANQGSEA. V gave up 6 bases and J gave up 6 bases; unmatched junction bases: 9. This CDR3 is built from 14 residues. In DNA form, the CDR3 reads TGCAGCGTAGGAAGACTAGCGGCAGGCAATGAGCAGTTCTTC. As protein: CSVGRLAAGNEQFF.

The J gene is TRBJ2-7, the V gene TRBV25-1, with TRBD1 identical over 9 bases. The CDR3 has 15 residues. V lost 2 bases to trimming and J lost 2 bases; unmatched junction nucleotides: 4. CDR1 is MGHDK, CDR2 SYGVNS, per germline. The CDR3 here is CASSEAGTGPYEQYF. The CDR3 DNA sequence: TGTGCCAGCAGTGAAGCCGGGACAGGGCCCTACGAGCAGTACTTC.

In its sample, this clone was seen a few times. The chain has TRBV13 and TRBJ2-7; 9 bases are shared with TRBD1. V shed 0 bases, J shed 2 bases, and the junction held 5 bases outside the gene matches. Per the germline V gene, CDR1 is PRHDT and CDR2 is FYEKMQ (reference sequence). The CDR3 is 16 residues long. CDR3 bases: TGTGCCAGCAGCTTAGGAGAGAGGACAGGGGCCTACGAGCAGTACTTC. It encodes CASSLGERTGAYEQYF.

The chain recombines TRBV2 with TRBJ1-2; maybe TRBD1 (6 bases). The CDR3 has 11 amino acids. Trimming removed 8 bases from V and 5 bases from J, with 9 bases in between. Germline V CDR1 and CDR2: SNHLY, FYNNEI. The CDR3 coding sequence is TGTGCCAGCTCCCAGGGGTATGGCTACACCTTC. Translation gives CASSQGYGYTF.

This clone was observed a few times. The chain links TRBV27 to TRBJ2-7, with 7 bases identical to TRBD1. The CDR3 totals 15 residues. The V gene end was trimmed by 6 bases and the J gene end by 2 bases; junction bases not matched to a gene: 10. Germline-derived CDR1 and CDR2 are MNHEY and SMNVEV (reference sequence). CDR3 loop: CASSLTSGTAYEQYF. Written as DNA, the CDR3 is TGTGCCAGCAGCCTAACATCCGGGACAGCCTACGAGCAGTACTTC.

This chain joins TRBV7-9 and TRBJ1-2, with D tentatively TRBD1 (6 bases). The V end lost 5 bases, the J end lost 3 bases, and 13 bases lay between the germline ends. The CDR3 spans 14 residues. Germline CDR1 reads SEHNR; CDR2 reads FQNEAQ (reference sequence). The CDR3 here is CASSVYREDYGYTF. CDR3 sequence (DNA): TGTGCCAGCAGCGTCTACAGGGAAGACTATGGCTACACCTTC.

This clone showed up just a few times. The CDR3 DNA follows: TGCAGCGTTGAGGCCCAACCGGGACAGGCTTATGGCTACACCTTC. The encoded protein is CSVEAQPGQAYGYTF. The chain carries TRBV29-1 and TRBJ1-2; 8 bases map to TRBD1. Germline V CDR1 and CDR2: SQVTM, ANQGSEA. The V segment lost 3 bases and the J segment 5 bases; nucleotides outside the gene matches: 11. This CDR3 contains 15 residues.

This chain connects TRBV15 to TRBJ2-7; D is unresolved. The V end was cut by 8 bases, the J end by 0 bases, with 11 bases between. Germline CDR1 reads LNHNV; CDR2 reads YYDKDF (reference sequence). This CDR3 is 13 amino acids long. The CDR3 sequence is CATRGFSSYEQYF. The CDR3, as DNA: TGTGCCACCCGAGGATTCAGCTCCTACGAGCAGTACTTC.

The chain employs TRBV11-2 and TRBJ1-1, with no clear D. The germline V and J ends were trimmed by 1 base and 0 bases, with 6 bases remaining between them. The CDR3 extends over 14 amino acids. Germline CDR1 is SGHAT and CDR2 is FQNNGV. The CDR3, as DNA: TGTGCCAGCAGCTTAGTGGCCATGAACACTGAAGCTTTCTTT. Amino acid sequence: CASSLVAMNTEAFF.

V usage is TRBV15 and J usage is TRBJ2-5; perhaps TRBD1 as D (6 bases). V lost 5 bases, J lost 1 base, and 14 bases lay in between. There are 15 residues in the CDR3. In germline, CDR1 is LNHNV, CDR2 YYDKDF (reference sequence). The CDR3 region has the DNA TGTGCCACCAGCCTTCCCCAGGGGCCCCAAGAGACCCAGTACTTC. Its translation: CATSLPQGPQETQYF.

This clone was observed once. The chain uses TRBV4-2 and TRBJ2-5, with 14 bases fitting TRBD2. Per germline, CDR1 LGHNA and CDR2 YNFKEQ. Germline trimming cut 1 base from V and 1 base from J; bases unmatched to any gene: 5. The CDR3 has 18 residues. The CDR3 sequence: CASSQGGTSGSFQETQYF. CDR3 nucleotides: TGTGCCAGCAGCCAAGGCGGGACTAGCGGGAGCTTCCAAGAGACCCAGTACTTC.

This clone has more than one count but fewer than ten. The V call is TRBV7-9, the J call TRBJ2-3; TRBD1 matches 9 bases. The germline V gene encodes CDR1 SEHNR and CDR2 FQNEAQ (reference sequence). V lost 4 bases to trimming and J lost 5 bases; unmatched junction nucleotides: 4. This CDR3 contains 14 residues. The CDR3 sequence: CASSSTGGGDTQYF. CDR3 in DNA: TGTGCCAGCAGCTCTACAGGGGGCGGAGATACGCAGTATTTT.

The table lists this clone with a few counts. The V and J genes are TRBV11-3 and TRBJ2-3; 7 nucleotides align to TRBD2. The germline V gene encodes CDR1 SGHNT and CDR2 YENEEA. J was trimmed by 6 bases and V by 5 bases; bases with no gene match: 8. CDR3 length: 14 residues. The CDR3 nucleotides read TGTGCCAGCAGCCATTCTAGCGGATGGGATACGCAGTATTTT. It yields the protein CASSHSSGWDTQYF.

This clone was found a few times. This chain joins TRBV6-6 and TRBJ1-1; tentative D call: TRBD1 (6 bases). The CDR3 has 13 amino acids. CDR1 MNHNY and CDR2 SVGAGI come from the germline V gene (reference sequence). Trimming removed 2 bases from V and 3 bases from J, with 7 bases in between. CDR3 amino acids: CASSYAGDTEAFF. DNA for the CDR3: TGTGCCAGCAGTTACGCAGGGGACACTGAAGCTTTCTTT.

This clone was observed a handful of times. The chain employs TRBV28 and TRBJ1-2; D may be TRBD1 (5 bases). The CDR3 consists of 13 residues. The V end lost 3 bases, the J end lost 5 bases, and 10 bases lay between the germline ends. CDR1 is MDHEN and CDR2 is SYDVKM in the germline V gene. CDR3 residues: CASSLWGQYGYTF. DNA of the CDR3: TGTGCCAGCAGTTTGTGGGGCCAGTATGGCTACACCTTC.

The CDR3, as DNA: TGTGCCTGGAGATTCGACATGAACACTGAAGCTTTCTTT. Translation gives CAWRFDMNTEAFF. The V call is TRBV30, the J call TRBJ1-1; D is undetermined. Trimming took off 3 bases at V and 0 bases at J, with 8 bases between the two ends. The length of the CDR3 is 13 residues. Germline V lookup: CDR1 GTSNPN, CDR2 SVGIG (reference sequence).

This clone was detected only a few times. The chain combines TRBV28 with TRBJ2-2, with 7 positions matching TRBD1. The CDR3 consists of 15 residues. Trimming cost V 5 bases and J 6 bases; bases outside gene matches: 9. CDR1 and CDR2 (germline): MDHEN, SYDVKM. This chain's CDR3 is CASSHPDRRAGELFF. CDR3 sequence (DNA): TGTGCCAGCAGTCACCCGGACAGGCGAGCCGGGGAGCTGTTTTTT.